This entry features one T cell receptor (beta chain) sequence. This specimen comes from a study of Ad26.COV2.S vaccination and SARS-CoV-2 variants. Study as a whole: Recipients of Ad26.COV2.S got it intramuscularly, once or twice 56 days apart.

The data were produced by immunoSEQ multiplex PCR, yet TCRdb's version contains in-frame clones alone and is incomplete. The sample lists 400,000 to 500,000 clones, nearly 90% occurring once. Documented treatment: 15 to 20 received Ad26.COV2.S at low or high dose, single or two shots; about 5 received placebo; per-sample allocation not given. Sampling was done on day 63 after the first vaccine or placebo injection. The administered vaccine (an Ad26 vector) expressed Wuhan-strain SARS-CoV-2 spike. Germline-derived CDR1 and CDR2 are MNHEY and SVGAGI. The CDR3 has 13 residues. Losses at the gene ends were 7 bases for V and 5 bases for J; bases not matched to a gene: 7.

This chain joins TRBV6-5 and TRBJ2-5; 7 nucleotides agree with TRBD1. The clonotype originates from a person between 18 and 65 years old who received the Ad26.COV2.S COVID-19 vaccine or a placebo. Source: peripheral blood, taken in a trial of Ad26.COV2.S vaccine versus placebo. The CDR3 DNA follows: TGTGCCAGCAACAGGGGCGAGGGGGAGACCCAGTACTTC. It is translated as CASNRGEGETQYF.